The present T cell receptor (beta chain) was sequenced within a study of CD8 T cells in Susac syndrome. This clonotype was seen just once. CD8+ and CD4+ T cells from blood underwent TCR beta sequencing. TEMRA cells were FACS-enriched, while CD8+ and CD4+ T cells were negatively isolated. Random-hexamer reverse transcription was applied to about 0.45 to 1 ug RNA. Via MiXCR, TCRdb re-called the immunoSEQ multiplex PCR reads, giving one row per CDR3 protein. The data hold 100,000 to 150,000 distinct CDR3 sequences, with about 96% observed a single time. The CDR3 is 16 residues long. V shed 2 bases, J shed 4 bases, and the junction held 5 bases outside the gene matches.

This TCR was recovered from a human donor in good health. Source material: CD4+ T cells from PBMCs. The chain links TRBV23-1 to TRBJ2-5; TRBD2 agrees at 12 bases. TRBV23-1 is noted as an ORF with a role that remains uncertain. CDR3 in DNA: TGCGCCAGCAGTCAAGGGCTAGCGGGAGGGAGAGAGACCCAGTACTTC. Protein product: CASSQGLAGGRETQYF.